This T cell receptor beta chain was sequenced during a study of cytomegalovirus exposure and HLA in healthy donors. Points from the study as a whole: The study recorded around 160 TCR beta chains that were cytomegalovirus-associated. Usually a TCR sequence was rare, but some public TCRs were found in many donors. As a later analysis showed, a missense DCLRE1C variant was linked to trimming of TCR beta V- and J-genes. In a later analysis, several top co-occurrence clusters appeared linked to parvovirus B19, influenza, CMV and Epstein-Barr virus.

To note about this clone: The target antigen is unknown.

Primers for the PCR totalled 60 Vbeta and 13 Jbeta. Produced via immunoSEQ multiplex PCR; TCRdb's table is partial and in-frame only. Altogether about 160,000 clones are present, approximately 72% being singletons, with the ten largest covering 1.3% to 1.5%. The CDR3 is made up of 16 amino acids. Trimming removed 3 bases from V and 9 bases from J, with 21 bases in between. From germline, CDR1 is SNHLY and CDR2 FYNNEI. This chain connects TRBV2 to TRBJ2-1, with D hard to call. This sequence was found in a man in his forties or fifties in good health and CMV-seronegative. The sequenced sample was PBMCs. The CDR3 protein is CASSDPPDLLHIEQFF. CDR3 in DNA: TGTGCCAGCAGTGATCCCCCAGATTTATTGCATATTGAGCAGTTCTTC. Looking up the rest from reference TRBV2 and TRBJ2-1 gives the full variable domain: EPEVTQTPSHQVTQMGQEVILRCVPISNHLYFYWYRQILGQKVEFLVSFYNNEISEKSEIFDDQFSVERPDGSNFTLKIRSTKLEDSAMYFCASSDPPDLLHIEQFFGPGTRLTVL.